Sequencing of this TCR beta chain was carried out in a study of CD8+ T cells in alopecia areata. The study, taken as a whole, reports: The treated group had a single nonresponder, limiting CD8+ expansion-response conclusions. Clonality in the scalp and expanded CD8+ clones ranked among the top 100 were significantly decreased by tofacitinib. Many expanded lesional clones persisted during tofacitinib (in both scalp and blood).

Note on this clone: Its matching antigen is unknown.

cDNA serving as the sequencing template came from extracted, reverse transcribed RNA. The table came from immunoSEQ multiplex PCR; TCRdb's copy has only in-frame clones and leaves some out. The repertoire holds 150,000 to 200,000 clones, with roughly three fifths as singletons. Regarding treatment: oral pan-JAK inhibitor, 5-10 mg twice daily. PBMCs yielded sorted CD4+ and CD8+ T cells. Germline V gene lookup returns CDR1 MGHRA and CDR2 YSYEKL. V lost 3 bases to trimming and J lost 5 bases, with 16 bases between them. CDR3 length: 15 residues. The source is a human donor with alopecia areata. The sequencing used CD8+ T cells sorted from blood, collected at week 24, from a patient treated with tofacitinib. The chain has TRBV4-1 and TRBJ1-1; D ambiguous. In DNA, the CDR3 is TGCGCCAGCAGCCAGGCGGGAGGCACGAGGACTGAAGCTTTCTTT. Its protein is CASSQAGGTRTEAFF.